What follows are 21 T cell receptor beta chains derived from one specimen sequenced in a study of cytotoxic CD8 clonotypes in ibrutinib-treated CLL. The repertoire was sequenced with immunoSEQ multiplex PCR; TCRdb's copy has only in-frame clones and lacks some. The sample contains 200,000 to 250,000 clones, 60% to 75% of which appear only once. The source material was PBMCs, sampled after 24 months of ibrutinib treatment. The receptors shown here come from a human donor with chronic lymphocytic leukemia.

The chain links TRBV28 to TRBJ2-3, with 8 bases fitting TRBD2. The V segment lost 6 bases and the J segment 6 bases; nucleotides outside the gene matches: 14. The CDR3 is made up of 16 amino acids. Germline CDR1 MDHEN, CDR2 SYDVKM. DNA for the CDR3: TGTGCCAGCAGCTCTACCCCCGGACTAGCAAGGGATACGCAGTATTTT. As protein: CASSSTPGLARDTQYF.

The rearrangement links TRBV9 to TRBJ2-7; 10 bases align to TRBD2. The V and J ends lost 0 bases and 1 base, in that order; junction bases with no gene match: 7. CDR3 length: 17 residues. CDR1 and CDR2 from the germline V gene are SGDLS and YYNGEE. The CDR3 reads CASSVGFGAGGSYEQYF. CDR3 in DNA: TGTGCCAGCAGCGTAGGGTTTGGAGCGGGAGGGTCCTACGAGCAGTACTTC.

This clone appeared a few times. The chain couples TRBV9 to TRBJ2-2, with D hard to call. The germline V gene has CDR1 SGDLS and CDR2 YYNGEE. Trimming pared 4 bases from V and 7 bases from J, leaving 14 bases between. The CDR3 length is 14 residues. DNA for the CDR3: TGTGCCAGCAGCCAAGATGGGGTGGACGGGGAGCTGTTTTTT. Translating gives CASSQDGVDGELFF.

The rearrangement links TRBV5-1 to TRBJ1-1; 10 bases line up with TRBD1. The CDR3 has 15 amino acids. The germline V gene has CDR1 SGHRS and CDR2 YFSETQ. V shed 0 bases and J 3 bases; nucleotides not matched to a gene: 2. The CDR3 DNA reads as TGCGCCAGCAGCTTGGTTGGGACAGGGGACACTGAAGCTTTCTTT. Its protein is CASSLVGTGDTEAFF. The full variable domain, with the rest looked up from reference TRBV5-1 and TRBJ1-1, is KAGVTQTPRYLIKTRGQQVTLSCSPISGHRSVSWYQQTPGQGLQFLFEYFSETQRNKGNFPGRFSGRQFSNSRSEMNVSTLELGDSALYLCASSLVGTGDTEAFFGQGTRLTVV.

The rearrangement links TRBV11-2 to TRBJ2-1; D not certain. Germline-derived CDR1 and CDR2 are SGHAT and FQNNGV. The CDR3 is made up of 12 amino acids. V lost 5 bases to trimming and J lost 6 bases, with 8 bases between them. CDR3 loop: CASSLASNEQFF. CDR3 DNA sequence: TGTGCCAGCAGCCTCGCTAGCAATGAGCAGTTCTTC.

V usage is TRBV28 and J usage is TRBJ2-5; D is possibly TRBD1 (5 bases). The CDR3 has 14 residues. CDR1 is MDHEN and CDR2 is SYDVKM in the germline V gene. V lost 2 bases and J 3 bases, leaving 10 bases between the germline ends. The CDR3 nucleotides read TGTGCCAGCAGTTTAACGGGCAGGGAAGAGACCCAGTACTTC. Its protein is CASSLTGREETQYF.

The rearrangement uses TRBV6-5 and TRBJ1-1; D ambiguous. The CDR3 spans 15 residues. The V and J ends lost 2 bases and 2 bases respectively, with 12 bases between them. CDR1 MNHEY and CDR2 SVGAGI come from the germline V gene. The chain's CDR3 is CASSYGRAANTEAFF. The CDR3 DNA follows: TGTGCCAGCAGTTACGGTCGGGCGGCCAACACTGAAGCTTTCTTT.

This chain links TRBV18 with TRBJ2-1; tentatively, D is TRBD1 (6 bases). Trimming cost V 0 bases and J 7 bases, with 10 bases left between them. Germline CDR1 and CDR2: KGHSH and LQKENI. The CDR3 has 14 residues. DNA for the CDR3: TGTGCCAGCTCACCACCAACAGGGATAAATGAGCAGTTCTTC. Its translation: CASSPPTGINEQFF.

V is TRBV28 and J is TRBJ2-5; no reliable D call. The CDR3 is 13 residues long. V lost 1 base to trimming and J lost 6 bases, with 9 bases between them. Germline V gene sequence: CDR1 MDHEN, CDR2 SYDVKM. The CDR3 is CASSLYSEQTQYF. CDR3 sequence (DNA): TGTGCCAGCAGTTTATACTCGGAGCAGACCCAGTACTTC.

The chain is built from TRBV5-6 and TRBJ2-3; 13 bases align to TRBD2. Germline trimming cut 4 bases from V and 2 bases from J; bases unmatched to any gene: 4. The CDR3 covers 16 residues. The germline V gene has CDR1 SGHDT and CDR2 YYEEEE. The CDR3 loop reads CASSSGLAGDTDTQYF. The CDR3 region has the DNA TGTGCCAGCAGCAGTGGACTAGCGGGGGACACAGATACGCAGTATTTT.

The gene calls are TRBV18 and TRBJ2-7, with 11 bases aligning to TRBD2. The CDR3 extends over 18 amino acids. The germline gives CDR1 KGHSH, CDR2 LQKENI. V lost 5 bases and J lost 5; bases outside the gene matches: 17. The CDR3 bases are TGTGCCAGCTCATCTCGGAGTAAGACTAGCGGGGAGGGGGACGAGCAGTACTTC. Translated: CASSSRSKTSGEGDEQYF.

V and J are TRBV18 and TRBJ1-1; D may be TRBD1 (6 bases). The CDR3 extends over 13 amino acids. Deletions cut 4 bases from V and 6 bases from J, with 12 bases between. The germline gives CDR1 KGHSH, CDR2 LQKENI. This chain's CDR3 is CASSQQGWSEAFF. CDR3 sequence (DNA): TGTGCCAGCTCACAACAGGGTTGGTCTGAAGCTTTCTTT.

This clone was picked up a small number of times. The chain has TRBV10-1 and TRBJ2-5, with D maybe TRBD2 (7 bases). The CDR3 loop spans 15 amino acids. V lost 0 bases to trimming and J lost 4 bases, with 12 bases between them. The germline gives CDR1 WNHNN, CDR2 SYGVQD (reference sequence). The chain's CDR3 is CASSESTRGAETQYF. In DNA, the CDR3 is TGCGCCAGCAGTGAGTCCACTCGGGGGGCAGAGACCCAGTACTTC.

The rearrangement uses TRBV9 and TRBJ2-7, with 8 bases aligning to TRBD2. Germline CDR1 is SGDLS and CDR2 is YYNGEE. CDR3 length equals 14 residues. After removal of 4 bases from V and 6 bases from J, the junction contained 9 bases not matched to a gene. The CDR3 DNA is TGTGCCAGCAGCCAAAGCGCGGCGGGGGGCGAGCAGTACTTC. Protein sequence: CASSQSAAGGEQYF.

The rearrangement uses TRBV30 and TRBJ1-5; D not resolved. Germline lookup yields CDR1 GTSNPN and CDR2 SVGIG (reference sequence). Trimming stripped 2 bases from V and 4 bases from J, with 6 bases between. The CDR3 is 12 amino acids. The CDR3 region has the DNA TGTGCCTGGAGTCTATCTAATCAGCCCCAGCATTTT. Amino acid sequence: CAWSLSNQPQHF.

The chain joins TRBV29-1 to TRBJ2-7, with 7 bases lining up with TRBD1. Germline-derived CDR1 and CDR2 are SQVTM and ANQGSEA. The CDR3 covers 18 residues. Trimming removed 4 bases from V and 0 bases from J; junction bases left unmatched: 18. CDR3 region: CSVVGTPDRPYHSYEQYF. In DNA, the CDR3 is TGCAGCGTTGTGGGTACCCCGGACAGGCCCTACCACTCCTACGAGCAGTACTTC.

The V call is TRBV20-1, the J call TRBJ2-5; D not resolved. The ends were cut back, 7 bases at V and 7 bases at J, with 13 bases in the middle. The CDR3 extends over 11 amino acids. Germline CDR1 is DFQATT and CDR2 is SNEGSKA (reference sequence). CDR3: CSVQSSGTQYF. The CDR3 DNA sequence: TGCAGTGTCCAGTCGTCGGGGACCCAGTACTTC.

The chain employs TRBV29-1 and TRBJ1-1, with D perhaps matching TRBD1 (6 bases). The CDR3 runs to 13 residues. Germline CDR1 reads SQVTM; CDR2 reads ANQGSEA. The germline V and J ends were trimmed by 7 bases and 0 bases, with 12 bases remaining between them. In DNA form, the CDR3 reads TGCAGCGCCCGGACAGAAATGAACACTGAAGCTTTCTTT. This codes for CSARTEMNTEAFF.

The chain combines TRBV29-1 with TRBJ1-1; D unclear. V was trimmed by 6 bases and J by 4 bases, leaving 21 bases between them. CDR1 and CDR2 from the germline V gene are SQVTM and ANQGSEA. CDR3 length equals 15 residues. The CDR3 spells CSVTRSGNLGTEAFF. As DNA, the CDR3 is TGCAGCGTCACCCGGTCGGGGAATCTGGGCACTGAAGCTTTCTTT. The full variable domain, rest sourced from reference TRBV29-1 and TRBJ1-1, is SAVISQKPSRDICQRGTSLTIQCQVDSQVTMMFWYRQQPGQSLTLIATANQGSEATYESGFVIDKFPISRPNLTFSTLTVSNMSPEDSSIYLCSVTRSGNLGTEAFFGQGTRLTVV.

The rearrangement joins TRBV7-2 to TRBJ2-1; 10 nucleotides agree with TRBD2. The CDR3 covers 16 residues. CDR1 is SGHTA and CDR2 is FQGNSA in the germline V gene. The V segment lost 3 bases and the J segment 8 bases; nucleotides outside the gene matches: 10. CDR3 sequence: CASSLAASGRLHEQFF. The DNA of the CDR3 is TGTGCCAGCAGCTTGGCAGCTAGCGGGAGATTGCATGAGCAGTTCTTC.

This clone has more than one count but fewer than ten. Other DNA sequences of this sample code for an identical CDR3. The gene calls are TRBV29-1 and TRBJ2-3; D perhaps matches TRBD1 (7 bases). This CDR3 contains 12 residues. From germline, CDR1 is SQVTM and CDR2 ANQGSEA. The V gene lost 4 bases and the J gene lost 5 bases, with 10 bases spanning the gap. The CDR3 DNA sequence: TGCAGCGTTGGACAGGGAGGAGATACGCAGTATTTT. It yields the protein CSVGQGGDTQYF.